This is a list of T cell receptor beta chains from one sample in a study of neurological immune-mediated disorders. In TCRdb, the 5' RACE reads were re-called with MiXCR into one record per CDR3 protein. In the table there are about 66,000 distinct CDR3 sequences, around 5% of which are singletons. The specimen sequenced was PBMCs. The receptors were sampled from a woman in her thirties with multiple sclerosis. Both conserved end residues are part of each CDR3. A D gene is named only where the DNA matches it firmly. The size of a clone is reported for some rows only, either as once, few or many, or as a class for expanded clones.

TRBD2	TRBJ2-2	.	TRBV10-3	CAISGQDAGANTGELFF	TGTGCCATCAGTGGCCAGGACGCGGGGGCGAACACCGGGGAGCTGTTTTTT
TRBD1	TRBJ1-6	many	TRBV20-1	CSALAGQGNSPLHF	TGCAGTGCTCTAGCTGGACAGGGAAATTCACCCCTCCACTTT
.	TRBJ1-5	many	TRBV4-1	CASSLGGGSQPQHF	TGCGCCAGCAGCCTTGGGGGAGGGTCTCAGCCCCAGCATTTT
.	TRBJ1-5	.	TRBV6-5	CASSKSWNGNQPQHF	TGTGCCAGCAGTAAGTCGTGGAACGGCAATCAGCCCCAGCATTTT
TRBD1	TRBJ1-5	many	TRBV28	CASSFGQGGNQPQNF	TGTGCCAGCAGTTTTGGACAGGGCGGCAATCAGCCCCAGAATTTT
.	TRBJ1-2	many	TRBV7-8	CASSRAPPYGYTF	TGTGCCAGCAGCCGAGCCCCTCCCTATGGCTACACCTTC
.	TRBJ1-5	few	TRBV20-1	CSARVQGRGSNQPQHF	TGCAGTGCCCGAGTCCAGGGTAGGGGTAGCAATCAGCCCCAGCATTTT
.	TRBJ1-1	many	TRBV5-8	CASSYRAPQAFF	TGTGCCAGCAGCTACCGGGCTCCACAAGCTTTCTTT
TRBD2	TRBJ2-1	.	TRBV20-1	CSARGRLAGGGPYNEQFF	TGCAGTGCTAGAGGTCGTCTAGCGGGTGGAGGGCCCTACAATGAGCAGTTCTTC
TRBD1	TRBJ2-7	many	TRBV2	CASSDFEDREVEQYF	TGTGCCAGCAGTGACTTTGAGGACAGGGAGGTCGAGCAGTACTTC
TRBD1	TRBJ1-6	many	TRBV5-1	CASSFGDRGLSPLHF	TGCGCCAGCAGCTTTGGGGACAGGGGACTCTCACCCCTCCACTTT
.	TRBJ2-3	many	TRBV20-1	CSAKGYPGELGDTQYF	TGCAGTGCTAAAGGCTATCCAGGCGAATTGGGAGATACGCAGTATTTT
TRBD1	TRBJ2-2	many	TRBV13	CASSSRGHTGELFF	TGTGCCAGCAGCTCCAGGGGGCATACCGGGGAGCTGTTTTTT
.	TRBJ2-7	many	TRBV28	CASSSWDFNHEQYF	TGTGCCAGCAGTTCCTGGGACTTTAATCACGAGCAGTACTTC
.	TRBJ2-7	many	TRBV20-1	CSALRPGSTEQYF	TGCAGTGCTCTTCGGCCGGGGTCCACCGAGCAGTACTTC
TRBD1	TRBJ2-2	many	TRBV20-1	CSARSTGEITGELFF	TGCAGTGCTAGATCCACAGGGGAAATCACCGGGGAGCTGTTTTTT
TRBD1	TRBJ2-6	.	TRBV20-1	CSAQDRGRLLSGANVLTF	TGCAGTGCTCAAGACAGGGGCCGACTCCTCTCTGGGGCCAACGTCCTGACTTTC
TRBD2	TRBJ2-1	.	TRBV7-6	CASSQELAGVSYSEQFF	TGTGCCAGCAGCCAAGAACTAGCGGGGGTATCGTATAGTGAGCAGTTCTTC
.	TRBJ1-1	many	TRBV7-8	CASSLARGRQQEAFF	TGTGCCAGCAGCTTAGCAAGGGGACGGCAGCAAGAAGCTTTCTTT
.	TRBJ1-6	few	TRBV20-1	CSARNLNSPNSPLHF	TGCAGTGCTAGAAATCTGAACAGCCCTAATTCACCCCTCCACTTT
TRBD1	TRBJ1-2	many	TRBV28	CASSRWADRDYGYTF	TGTGCCAGCAGCCGCTGGGCAGACAGGGACTATGGCTACACCTTC
.	TRBJ1-6	.	TRBV20-1	CSAGPSNSPLHF	TGCAGTGCGGGCCCTTCTAATTCACCCCTCCACTTT
.	TRBJ1-5	few	TRBV12-3/TRBV12-4	CASSLVGSDQPQNF	TGTGCCAGCAGTTTAGTAGGGTCTGATCAGCCCCAGAATTTT
.	TRBJ2-1	many	TRBV7-2	CASSLEGQYNEQFF	TGTGCCAGCAGCTTGGAGGGTCAGTACAATGAGCAGTTCTTC
.	TRBJ2-3	few	TRBV20-1	CSAPDLARTDTQYF	TGCAGTGCGCCGGACTTGGCCCGCACAGATACGCAGTATTTT
.	TRBJ1-1	many	TRBV5-1	CASSFQGFNTEAFF	TGCGCCAGCAGCTTCCAGGGTTTTAACACTGAAGCTTTCTTT
.	TRBJ2-1	few	TRBV2	CASISFKEQFF	TGTGCCAGCATCTCTTTCAAAGAGCAGTTCTTC
.	TRBJ1-1	few	TRBV27	CASRGLQGLRSTEAFF	TGTGCCAGCAGAGGGCTTCAAGGACTGCGATCCACTGAAGCTTTCTTT
.	TRBJ1-5	many	TRBV6-5	CASSPTGQSNQPQHF	TGTGCCAGCAGTCCTACCGGACAGTCTAATCAGCCCCAGCATTTT
.	TRBJ2-5	few	TRBV20-1	CSAEGGLAEMETQYF	TGCAGTGCTGAGGGGGGCCTAGCGGAGATGGAGACCCAGTACTTC